The sequence of this T cell receptor beta chain was determined in a study of T cell changes during pregnancy in multiple sclerosis (dated 2019 in TCRdb). For context, the study as a whole: The study looked at changes in the T cell repertoire across pregnancy in women with multiple sclerosis.

Libraries came from the immunoSEQ multiplex PCR assay. TCRdb re-hosts the immuneACCESS table, in-frame sequences only. Its copies lack some clones; in the studies checked, an unresolved V gene accounts for under half of them, and the cause for the rest is not known. The sample table records about 42,000 clones; roughly 80% of these occur just once. The ten largest clones add up to 0.55% to 0.75% of the sample. This clone was recorded only once. Its specific antigen is unknown. Within one base of it there is no much larger clone, and no base qualities were kept. The trim is 0 bases for V and 0 bases for J, with a gap of 10 bases between the germline ends. Per the germline V gene, SGHRS is the CDR1 and YFSETQ is the CDR2. The CDR3 numbers 16 residues from cysteine through phenylalanine. Just the 48-base CDR3 DNA is kept, in frame starting at base 1.

The input for sequencing was CD4+ T cells from peripheral blood mononuclear cells, taken before pregnancy. The sequence was collected from a female donor with multiple sclerosis, enrolled in a pregnancy study. Here the chain combines TRBV5-1 and TRBJ2-1; the D gene cannot be resolved reliably. DNA sequence: TGCGCCAGCAGCTTGGCCTCAGGCGTCTCCTACAATGAGCAGTTCTTC. It translates to CASSLASGVSYNEQFF.